This TCR beta chain was identified during a study of shared clonotypes between healthy human individuals. TCRdb's copy holds only in-frame clones and misses some; the assay was immunoSEQ multiplex PCR. This table holds 950,000 to 1,300,000 clones, roughly 80% found once. This clone occurred a few times. Its matching antigen is unknown. Whole-study findings and limits: Richness estimates generally favored naive over memory subsets.

Germline V gene data show CDR1 as LNHDA and CDR2 as SQIVND (reference sequence). Germline trimming cut 3 bases from V and 6 bases from J; bases unmatched to any gene: 8. The CDR3 is 15 amino acids. The chain employs TRBV19 and TRBJ2-7; 10 bases map to TRBD1. Specimen: memory CD4+ T cells sorted from blood. Subset described: CD45RA-negative fraction. The receptor was isolated from a man between 18 and 35 years old in good health. CDR3 amino acids: CASSITGTGVLEQYF. The DNA for the CDR3 is TGTGCCAGTAGTATTACCGGGACAGGGGTTCTCGAGCAGTACTTC.